This record concerns one T cell receptor beta chain sequence. Its antigen is as yet unknown. The time point denotes: late sampling 161 to 241 days after vaccination in a few convalescent patients. Treatment of the sample: approximately 9-day PBMC culture with coronavirus spike peptide pools or control peptides (ViraFEST assay). The Oncomine TCR Beta short-read assay sequenced DNA from cultured CD4+ T cells. MiXCR was run by TCRdb on the PCR reads, yielding one entry per CDR3 protein. This sample has fewer than 30,000 distinct CDR3 sequences, with 25% to 30% found just once. Germline V gene lookup returns CDR1 DFQATT and CDR2 SNEGSKA (reference sequence). CDR3 length: 18 amino acids. Trimming cost V 0 bases and J 4 bases; bases outside gene matches: 14. These data belong to a study of vaccination and CD4 T cells after COVID-19. Whole-study findings and limits: Spike mono-reactivity was shown by 304 of 307 vaccine-specific clones in convalescent patients.

The sample here was CD4+ T cells from blood, cultured in vitro, taken about 7 months after SARS-CoV-2 vaccination. V gene TRBV20-1 combines with J gene TRBJ2-5; 10 nucleotides line up with TRBD2. The sequence came from a human donor who had recovered from COVID-19. The chain's CDR3 is CSARDWRTSGFQGETQYF. The DNA of the CDR3 is TGCAGTGCTAGAGATTGGAGGACTAGCGGTTTCCAGGGAGAGACCCAGTACTTC.